These T cell receptor beta chains were read from a single sample in a study of cytomegalovirus exposure and HLA in healthy donors. Assay used: immunoSEQ multiplex PCR; TCRdb lists only in-frame clones, some missing. The sample gives 50,000 or so clones, 82% of which show up once; approximately 3% is in the top ten. Sequencing was performed on PBMCs. These receptors all stem from a young woman in good health and CMV-seronegative. The CDR3 runs from the conserved cysteine through the conserved F or W. D genes are given only for firm matches. The size of a clone is reported for some rows only, either as once, few or many, or as a class for expanded clones.

CDR3nt,CDR3aa,v_gene,d_gene,abundance,j_gene
TGTGCCAGCAGTGAATTTGCGCCAGCCAAAAACAGTCAGTACTTC,CASSEFAPAKNSQYF,TRBV6-1,-,-,TRBJ2-4
TGCGCCAGCAGTGACCGAGACACCGGGGAGCTGTTTTTT,CASSDRDTGELFF,TRBV10-1,-,-,TRBJ2-2
TGTGCCAGCAGCCCTACAGGGTTTGGGGAAAAACTGTTTTTT,CASSPTGFGEKLFF,TRBV5-6,-,once,TRBJ1-4
TGTGCCAGCAGCCCGGGACTAGCGGGATTTTTTTACGAGCAGTACTTC,CASSPGLAGFFYEQYF,TRBV5-5,TRBD2,few,TRBJ2-7
TGTTCCAGCAGCTCCCCGACAGGGGGCGCAGATCCCAACGAGCAGTACTTC,CSSSSPTGGADPNEQYF,TRBV7-9,TRBD1,-,TRBJ2-7
TGTGCCAGCAGCTTACGTCGGCGGGAGAGGGCCAACGTCCTGGCTTTC,CASSLRRRERANVLAF,TRBV7-3,TRBD2,-,TRBJ2-6
TGTGCCAGCAGTGATAGGCGGAATAGCAATCAGCCCCAGCATTTT,CASSDRRNSNQPQHF,TRBV2,-,-,TRBJ1-5
TGTGCCAGCAGCCTAGTCCCGGGACAACATAACTATGGCTACACCTTC,CASSLVPGQHNYGYTF,TRBV7-9,-,-,TRBJ1-2
TGTGCCATCAACGATGTAGCGGGAGGGTACAATGAGCAGTTCTTC,CAINDVAGGYNEQFF,TRBV10-3,TRBD2,-,TRBJ2-1
TGTGCCAGCAGTTACGGCAGGGTTGTATATGAGCAGTTCTTC,CASSYGRVVYEQFF,TRBV6-6,-,-,TRBJ2-1
TGTGCCAGCAGCGTAGGACAGGCGATATATGGCTACACCTTC,CASSVGQAIYGYTF,TRBV9,-,-,TRBJ1-2
TGTGCAATTTTTGGGTGGGGAGGGACTGAAGCTTTCTTT,CAIFGWGGTEAFF,TRBV2,-,few,TRBJ1-1
TGTGCCTGGAGTGTACAGGGGGCGGCCTATGGCTACACCTTC,CAWSVQGAAYGYTF,TRBV30,TRBD1,once,TRBJ1-2
TGTGCCAGCAGCCTCGGCGGGAGGTTGATCAATGAGCAGTTCTTC,CASSLGGRLINEQFF,TRBV7-2,TRBD2,-,TRBJ2-1
TGTGCCAGCAGCTTAGTAGGACTAGCGGGAGGAGGGCAAGAGACCCAGTACTTC,CASSLVGLAGGGQETQYF,TRBV11-2,TRBD2,-,TRBJ2-5
TGTGCCAGCAGCGCTAGTCGGACAGTTCAGAACACTGAAGCTTTCTTT,CASSASRTVQNTEAFF,TRBV9,-,-,TRBJ1-1
TGTGCCAGCAGCCCAGAGACTAGCGGGGGTACCTACGAGCAGTACTTC,CASSPETSGGTYEQYF,TRBV11-3,TRBD2,-,TRBJ2-7
TGTGCCAGCAACCAAGGGGGTTTCACTGAAGCTTTCTTT,CASNQGGFTEAFF,TRBV7-9,-,once,TRBJ1-1
TGCAGCGCAATAGCGGGAACCGGGGAGCTGTTTTTT,CSAIAGTGELFF,TRBV29-1,TRBD2,-,TRBJ2-2
TGTGCCAGCAGTGAGACAGGGGGCAGGGGTCAGCCCCAGCATTTT,CASSETGGRGQPQHF,TRBV6-4,TRBD1,-,TRBJ1-5
TGTGCCAGCAGTGAAGGCGTCTCTGGAAACACCATATATTTT,CASSEGVSGNTIYF,TRBV6-1,-,once,TRBJ1-3
TGTGCCAGCAACAGGGCCCCAAGTGGTAATTCACCCCTCCACTTT,CASNRAPSGNSPLHF,TRBV27,-,-,TRBJ1-6
TGTGCCAGCAGCGTCTCCGACGGACGGGGCGAGCAGTACTTC,CASSVSDGRGEQYF,TRBV9,-,few,TRBJ2-7
TGTGCCAGCAGCCAAGAAGGTTCTCGGACTAGCGGGAGGCGGCACTCCTACAATGAGCAGTTCTTC,CASSQEGSRTSGRRHSYNEQFF,TRBV4-2,TRBD2,few,TRBJ2-1
TGTGCCAGCAGTTTAAGTAGTGGTCCCGCCTACGAGCAGTACTTC,CASSLSSGPAYEQYF,TRBV28,-,-,TRBJ2-7
TGTGCCAGCAGTGAACTAGCGGAGAACACCGGGGAGCTGTTTTTT,CASSELAENTGELFF,TRBV6-1,TRBD2,-,TRBJ2-2
TGTGCAATCGGGGGGGGCTCGAATTCACCCCTCCACTTT,CAIGGGSNSPLHF,TRBV2,-,-,TRBJ1-6
TGTGCCAGCAGTTTATCGATCAGGACTCTTACCCACGAGCAGTACTTC,CASSLSIRTLTHEQYF,TRBV27,-,once,TRBJ2-7
TGTGCCAGCAGCTCGCCGTCAGGCGGGAGAGAGACCCAGTACTTC,CASSSPSGGRETQYF,TRBV7-9,TRBD2,few,TRBJ2-5
TGCGCCAGCAGCTTGGGGACAGTTCAAGAGACCCAGTACTTC,CASSLGTVQETQYF,TRBV5-1,-,-,TRBJ2-5
TGTGCCAGCAGCGGAGTAGGGGGCGGCACTGAAGCTTTCTTT,CASSGVGGGTEAFF,TRBV11-2,TRBD1,-,TRBJ1-1
TGTGCCTGGACCGTTAGCGGGACAGACACCGGGGAGCTGTTTTTT,CAWTVSGTDTGELFF,TRBV30,-,few,TRBJ2-2
TGTGCCAGTAGTATTGAAGGGAGAGGGGCCAACGTCCTGACTTTC,CASSIEGRGANVLTF,TRBV19,-,few,TRBJ2-6